The present entry profiles one TCR beta chain with its context. The repertoire was sequenced with immunoSEQ multiplex PCR; TCRdb's copy has only in-frame clones and lacks some. The sample lists around 200,000 clones, roughly 90% occurring once. The CDR3 is made up of 14 amino acids. The germline CDR1 and CDR2 sequences are KGHSH and LQKENI. Trimming removed 5 bases from V and 7 bases from J; junction bases left unmatched: 6. The entry originates in a study of blood T cell repertoires in COVID-19. The sequenced sample was PBMCs or T cells enriched from blood (not recorded which). The genes are TRBV18 and TRBJ1-5, with 9 bases fitting TRBD1. This TCR was recovered from a young man with acute COVID-19. This CDR3 is CASSRTGDYQPQHF. CDR3 sequence (DNA): TGTGCCAGCTCAAGGACAGGGGATTACCAGCCCCAGCATTTT.